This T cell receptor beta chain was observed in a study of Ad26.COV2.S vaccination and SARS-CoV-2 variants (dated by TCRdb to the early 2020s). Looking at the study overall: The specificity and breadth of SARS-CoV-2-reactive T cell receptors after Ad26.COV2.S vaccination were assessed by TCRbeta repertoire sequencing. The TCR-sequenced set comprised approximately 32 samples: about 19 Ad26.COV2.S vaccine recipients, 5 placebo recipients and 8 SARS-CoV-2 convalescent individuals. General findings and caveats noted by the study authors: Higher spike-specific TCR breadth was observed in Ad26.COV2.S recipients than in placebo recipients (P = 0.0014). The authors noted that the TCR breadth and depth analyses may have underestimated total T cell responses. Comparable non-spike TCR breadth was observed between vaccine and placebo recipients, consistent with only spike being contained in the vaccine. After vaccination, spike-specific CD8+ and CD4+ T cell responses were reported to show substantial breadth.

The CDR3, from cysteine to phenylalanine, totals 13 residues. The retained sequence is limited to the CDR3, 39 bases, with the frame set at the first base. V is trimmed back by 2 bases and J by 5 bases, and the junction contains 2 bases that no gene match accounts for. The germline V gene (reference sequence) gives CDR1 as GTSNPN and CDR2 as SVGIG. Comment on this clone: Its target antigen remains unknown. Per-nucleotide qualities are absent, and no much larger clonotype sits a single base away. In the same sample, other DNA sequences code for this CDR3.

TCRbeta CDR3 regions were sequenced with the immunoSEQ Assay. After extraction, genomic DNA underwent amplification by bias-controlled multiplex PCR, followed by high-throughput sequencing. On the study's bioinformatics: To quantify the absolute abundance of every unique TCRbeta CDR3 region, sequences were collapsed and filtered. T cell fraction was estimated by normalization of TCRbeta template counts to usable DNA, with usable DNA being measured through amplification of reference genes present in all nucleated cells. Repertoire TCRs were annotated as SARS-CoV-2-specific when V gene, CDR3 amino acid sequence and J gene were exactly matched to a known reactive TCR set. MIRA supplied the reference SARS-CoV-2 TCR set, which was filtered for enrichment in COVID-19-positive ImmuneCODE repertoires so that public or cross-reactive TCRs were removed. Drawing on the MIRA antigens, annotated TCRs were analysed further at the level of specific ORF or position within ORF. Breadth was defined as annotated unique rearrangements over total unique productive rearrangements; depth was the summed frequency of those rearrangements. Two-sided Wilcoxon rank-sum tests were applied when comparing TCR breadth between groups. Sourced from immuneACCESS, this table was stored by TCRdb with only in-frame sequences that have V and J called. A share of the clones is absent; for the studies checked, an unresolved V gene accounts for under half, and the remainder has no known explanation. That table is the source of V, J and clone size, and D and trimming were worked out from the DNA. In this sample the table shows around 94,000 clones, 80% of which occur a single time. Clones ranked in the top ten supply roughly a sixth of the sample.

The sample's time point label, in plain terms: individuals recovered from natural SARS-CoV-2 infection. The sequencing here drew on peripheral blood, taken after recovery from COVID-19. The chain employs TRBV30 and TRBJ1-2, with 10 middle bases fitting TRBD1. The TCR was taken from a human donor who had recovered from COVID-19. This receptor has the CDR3 CAWSRTGGYGYTF. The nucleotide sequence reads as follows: TGTGCCTGGAGTAGGACAGGGGGTTATGGCTACACCTTC.